The TCR beta chain under discussion was sequenced for a study of tumor and adjacent non-tumor tissue in lung cancer. Study at large: There were about 12 adenocarcinoma, 2 squamous cell carcinoma and 1 small cell lung cancer cases.

V was pared by 7 bases and J by 7 bases, with 20 bases between. The CDR3 covers 14 residues. Germline V gene sequence: CDR1 SGHNT, CDR2 YENEEA. This sample's RNA came from whole unsorted tissue. Donors were chemotherapy-naive, newly diagnosed lung cancer surgical patients in China, August–November 2014. Three rounds of nested PCR, following a modified ARM-PCR protocol, produced the TCRbeta library. TCRdb called the multiplex PCR reads again in MiXCR, with one record for every CDR3 protein. This table holds 100,000 to 120,000 distinct CDR3 sequences, under 90% found once. Findings and caveats of the study: Top 100 clones took a larger repertoire share in normal lung.

Note on this clonotype: Antigen specificity is unknown.

The sample was lung tumor tissue. The source is a man in his 70s with non-small cell lung cancer. V and J are TRBV11-3 and TRBJ2-7; D may match TRBD1 or TRBD2 (5 bases each). DNA of the CDR3: TGTGCCAGCATCTTGTACGGGACGATAGGAGAGCAGTACTTC. The encoded protein is CASILYGTIGEQYF.